This T cell receptor beta chain was retrieved from a study of blood T cell repertoires in COVID-19. The overall study: Samples representing acute and convalescent COVID-19 were sourced from the United States, Italy and Spain. Sample material is recorded as cDNA or gDNA derived from T cells, B-cell-depleted T cells, or PBMCs.

Original processing methods: Reference gene primer amplification yielded estimated nucleated cell counts. TCRdb's table, derived via immunoSEQ multiplex PCR, lists solely in-frame clones and lacks some. The V and J calls and clone size were taken over from that table, and D and trimming were inferred from the DNA. The sample carries about 320,000 clones, about 85% recorded once. Trimming removed 0 bases from V and 2 bases from J, with 13 bases in between. Germline V gene lookup returns CDR1 SGHAT and CDR2 FQDESV (reference sequence). This CDR3 has 16 residues. The clonotype was recovered from a woman in her twenties or thirties who had been exposed to COVID-19. The genes are TRBV11-1 and TRBJ2-5, with TRBD2 as a possible D gene (5 bases). The sequencing input was PBMCs or T cells enriched from blood (not recorded which). CDR3 in amino acids: CASSLALSGSQETQYF. The CDR3 coding sequence is TGTGCCAGCAGCTTAGCCCTTTCGGGGTCACAAGAGACCCAGTACTTC.